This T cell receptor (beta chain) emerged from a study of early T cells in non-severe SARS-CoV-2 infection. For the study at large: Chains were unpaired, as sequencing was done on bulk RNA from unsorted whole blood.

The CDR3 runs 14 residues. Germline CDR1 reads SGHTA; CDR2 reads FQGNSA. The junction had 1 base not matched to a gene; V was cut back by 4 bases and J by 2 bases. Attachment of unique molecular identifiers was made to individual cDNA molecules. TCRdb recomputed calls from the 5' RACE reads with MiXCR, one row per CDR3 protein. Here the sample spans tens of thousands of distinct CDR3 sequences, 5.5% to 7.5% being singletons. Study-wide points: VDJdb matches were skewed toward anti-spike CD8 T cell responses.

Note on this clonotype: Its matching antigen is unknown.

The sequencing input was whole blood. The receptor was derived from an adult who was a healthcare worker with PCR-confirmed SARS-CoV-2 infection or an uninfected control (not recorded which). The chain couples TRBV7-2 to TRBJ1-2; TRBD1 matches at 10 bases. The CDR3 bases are TGTGCCAGCAGCTGGACAGGGGGGAACTATGGCTACACCTTC. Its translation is CASSWTGGNYGYTF.